This T cell receptor beta chain was identified in a study of identifying expanded T cells in peripheral blood. Study-wide results and caveats: Roughly two-week clone count variance significantly increased as total template count grew.

V was trimmed by 6 bases and J by 8 bases, leaving 19 bases between them. CDR1 is MNHEY, CDR2 SVGAGI, per germline. The CDR3 covers 14 residues. On this clone: Its antigen is undetermined.

The data were produced by immunoSEQ multiplex PCR, yet TCRdb's version contains in-frame clones alone and is incomplete. In the table there are around 75,000 clones, under 90% of which are singletons. This chain joins TRBV6-5 and TRBJ1-2; D unresolved. This sequence originates from a person aged 18 to 75 in good health. The sequencing input was blood. CDR3 in DNA: TGTGCCAGCAGATTAGACGCGGCCTCTGACGGCTACACCTTC. Its protein product is CASRLDAASDGYTF.